The T cell receptor beta chain under discussion was sequenced for a study of Graves' ophthalmopathy and Graves' hyperthyroidism (dated by TCRdb to about 2018). Notes on the research overall: Peripheral blood was collected before any treatment was given, at the time of initial diagnosis. The study used TCR beta repertoire signatures to distinguish Graves' ophthalmopathy from Graves' hyperthyroidism and to predict progression to ophthalmopathy. In total, approximately 130 blood samples were TCR-sequenced: approximately 42 ophthalmopathy, under 85 hyperthyroidism and some 17 hyperthyroidism-to-ophthalmopathy patients. To explore V-J signatures distinguishing ophthalmopathy from hyperthyroidism, a discovery set of roughly 100 patients (roughly 45 ophthalmopathy, about 57 stable hyperthyroidism) was enrolled. The independent validation cohort included about 19 hyperthyroidism patients plus 17 patients who later progressed from hyperthyroidism to ophthalmopathy. In more than 5 hyperthyroidism patients, the T-cell repertoire of thyroid tissue was compared with the T-cell repertoire of blood. Following sampling, methimazole starting at 30 mg daily was administered to hyperthyroidism patients, and high-dose intravenous methylprednisolone was administered to ophthalmopathy patients. The 75 to 100 discovery patients were randomly split 7:3 into training and test sets.

The CDR3 sequence holds 12 residues, the cysteine and phenylalanine included. Only the CDR3 portion is preserved as DNA: 36 bases, with reading frame beginning at the first base. V was cut back by 3 bases and J by 4 bases, leaving a gap of 6 bases between them. The germline V gene provides CDR1 MNHNS and CDR2 SASEGT. TCR beta CDR3 regions were amplified from RNA transcripts for repertoire sequencing. A first-round RT-PCR used HTBI primers with the Qiagen OneStep RT-PCR kit, followed by a second-round multiplex PCR, size selection and purification. The libraries underwent paired-end sequencing with 100 bp reads on an Illumina HiSeq2000. For the original study's pipeline: SOAPnuke was used to process the reads, throwing out any read that had adapters, had uncalled bases, had a mean Phred below 15, or lacked an exact constant-primer or identifier match. COPE v1.2.5 was used to merge the high-quality paired reads. Each unique nucleotide sequence was treated as a clonotype, and MiTCR v1.1 was used to align the clonotypes to the IMGT TRB V, D and J references. The analysis was limited to V-J combinations with a frequency above 0.0001, which together covered 99.2% of the repertoires. A TCR clonal expansion and chaos score per V-J combination was defined as the ratio of F50 clonal expansion to chaos observed in the TCRdist matrix. Welch's t-statistics and random forest were used to reduce the features to 10 to 15 V-J combinations, which were then used as input to a naive Bayes classifier. The Morisita-Horn index was used to measure how similar the thyroid and blood repertoires were. The public reads were reanalyzed by TCRdb: fastp trimming at Q25, MiXCR alignment, in-frame beta chains only. A single entry per CDR3 protein holds the most common genes and DNA from its merged rows. In this record, the V and J calls reflect TCRdb's handling and not the investigators' own analysis. Within this sample are about 620,000 distinct CDR3 sequences, with 22% of them counted one time only. The ten largest make up about 6.6% of the sample.

The full study reports these points: No statistical method was used to predetermine the sample size, and group allocation was not hidden from the investigators. In validation, the model predicted ophthalmopathy progression with about 71% sensitivity and roughly 72% specificity; around twelve predicted patients were CT-confirmed with GO in a median of about 6.1 months. In cross-validation, the 13-signature model distinguished ophthalmopathy from stable hyperthyroidism with nearly 90% sensitivity and around 81% specificity, and in the test set the corresponding values were approximately 80% and 75%. Most of the expanded thyroid clonotypes with a frequency above 0.001 were also detected in blood, and it was suggested that the thyroid immune response may be reflected by blood repertoires.

Hyperthyroidism was defined as stable when no progression to ophthalmopathy occurred within 18 months of follow-up. Patients with hyperthyroidism were aged 18 to 65 years, had been newly diagnosed, and had a disease duration of less than 2 months. Anyone with other autoimmune diseases, uncontrolled infections, pregnancy or lactation was excluded from the study. Clinical symptoms, serum thyroxine, TRAb, thyroid ultrasound and orbital computed tomography formed the basis of the diagnosis. Using Ficoll-Paque density gradient centrifugation, PBMCs were isolated from about 9.4 ml of fresh peripheral blood. Total RNA was extracted using Trizol reagent, and RNA quality was checked on an Agilent 2100 Bioanalyzer. This clonotype came up many times. No cognate antigen has been identified for it. No much larger clone exists at a distance of one base, and base qualities are not known.

The chain uses TRBV6-1 and TRBJ2-5; TRBD1 could be the D gene, as 5 bases match. The receptor comes from a woman aged 18-29 years with stable Graves' hyperthyroidism. Some clones in this sample may be carry-over from other donors' samples. Donor details come from another sample of the same person, matched by shared clones. The sample was peripheral blood. The CDR3 protein sequence reads: CASSDRAETQYF. The DNA is TGTGCCAGCAGTGACAGGGCAGAGACCCAGTACTTC.